Presented here are 4 T cell receptor beta chains from one specimen sequenced in a study of T-cell reconstitution after alpha-beta-depleted transplantation in children. As it was prepared, the TCRbeta library received unique molecular identifiers. TCRdb redid the calling of the PCR reads with MiXCR, one entry per CDR3 protein. Of 550,000 to 800,000 distinct CDR3 sequences listed, around 13% are singletons. Source: PBMCs, taken before TCRalphabeta/CD19-depleted stem cell transplant. The receptor set was obtained from a girl aged 2-10 years with congenital amegakaryocytic thrombocytopenia, due to receive a stem cell transplant.

Only a few counts were recorded for this clonotype. This chain joins TRBV11-2 and TRBJ2-2; the match to TRBD2 covers 9 bases. The germline CDR1 and CDR2 sequences are SGHAT and FQNNGV. CDR3 size: 15 residues. After removal of 7 bases from V and 5 bases from J, the junction contained 8 bases not matched to a gene. The CDR3 reads CASTTDSGRTGELFF. As DNA, the CDR3 is TGTGCCAGCACCACCGATAGCGGGAGAACCGGGGAGCTGTTTTTT.

As concerns this clonotype: A read error is possible here, since a much larger clone lies one base away. The chain has TRBV5-1 and TRBJ2-3; the D is unclear. There are 13 residues in the CDR3. Germline lookup yields CDR1 SGHRS and CDR2 YFSETQ. CDR3 nucleotide sequence: TGCGCCAGCAGCTTGTGGGTGGCAGATACGCAGTTTTTT. Protein sequence: CASSLWVADTQFF.

This clonotype was observed a few times. The J gene is TRBJ2-1, the V gene TRBV10-2; D is uncertain. Trimming stripped 3 bases from V and 7 bases from J, with 7 bases between. Germline V gene data show CDR1 as WSHSY and CDR2 as SAAADI. The CDR3 extends over 12 amino acids. The CDR3 coding sequence is TGCGCCAGCAGTGACCGGCTAAATGAGCAGTTCTTC. The encoded protein is CASSDRLNEQFF.

This clonotype appeared a few times. This chain joins TRBV29-1 and TRBJ1-1; D call uncertain. With 4 bases removed from V and 1 base from J, the gap between germline ends came to 7 bases. There are 12 residues in the CDR3. CDR1 is SQVTM, CDR2 ANQGSEA, per germline. CDR3 sequence reads: CSVVTPNTEAFF. The CDR3 DNA follows: TGCAGCGTTGTCACTCCGAACACTGAAGCTTTCTTT.